Listed here are 15 T cell receptor beta chains from one sample, sequenced in a study of shared clonotypes between healthy human individuals (dated by TCRdb to 2019 to 2021). Libraries were made using the immunoSEQ multiplex PCR assay. Here the immuneACCESS table is served through TCRdb, limited to in-frame sequences with V and J called. Missing clones are a known gap in these copies; in checked studies unresolved V genes cover under half, and the rest lacks a known reason. Recorded for this sample are some 1 million clones; about 76% of them occurred a single time. About 1.5% of the sample rests with the top ten. What was sequenced was memory CD4+ T cells sorted from blood. The cell subset or site label, as the study defines it: CD45RA-negative fraction. The receptors were sampled from a man aged 18 to 29 in good health.

This clone has at least ten counts. The genes are TRBV11-2 and TRBJ2-7; 11 bases map to TRBD2. V dropped 1 base and J dropped 4; count of bases not matched to a gene: 6. This CDR3 is 16 amino acids long. Germline V gene data show CDR1 as SGHAT and CDR2 as FQNNGV. CDR3 nucleotides: TGTGCCAGCAGCTTAGCAGCTAGCGGGGGGCATTACGAGCAGTACTTC. Its protein is CASSLAASGGHYEQYF.

This clone was seen a handful of times. The gene calls are TRBV6-4 and TRBJ1-5; no firm D call. Germline V gene sequence: CDR1 MRHNA, CDR2 SNTAGT. The CDR3 is 14 residues long. Between the trimmed V and J ends, which lost 3 bases and 5 bases, there was a span of 11 bases. Written as DNA, the CDR3 is TGTGCCAGCAGTGAGGGAGCCTTCCATCAGCCCCAGCATTTT. Protein product: CASSEGAFHQPQHF.

J is TRBJ2-2 and V is TRBV7-9, with 11 bases matching TRBD2. V shed 6 bases, J shed 7 bases, and the junction held 10 bases outside the gene matches. This CDR3 comprises 16 residues. Germline lookup yields CDR1 SEHNR and CDR2 FQNEAQ (reference sequence). Here the CDR3 DNA reads TGTGCCAGCAGACACCTAGCGGGAGGCCGTAGCGGGGAGCTGTTTTTT. Protein sequence: CASRHLAGGRSGELFF. Complete variable domain (other parts from reference TRBV7-9 and TRBJ2-2): DTGVSQNPRHKITKRGQNVTFRCDPISEHNRLYWYRQTLGQGPEFLTYFQNEAQLEKSRLLSDRFSAERPKGSFSTLEIQRTEQGDSAMYLCASRHLAGGRSGELFFGEGSRLTVL.

The V gene is TRBV11-2, the J gene TRBJ2-5; TRBD1 agrees at 9 bases. The trim removed 3 bases at V and 5 bases at J, leaving 4 bases unmatched. The germline V gene has CDR1 SGHAT and CDR2 FQNNGV. This CDR3 comprises 14 residues. This chain's CDR3 is CASSLTGGAETQYF. DNA of the CDR3: TGTGCCAGCAGCTTGACAGGGGGGGCCGAGACCCAGTACTTC.

The chain's CDR3 is CASKVSGTPRYEQYF. CDR3 bases: TGTGCCAGCAAAGTTAGCGGGACACCGCGCTACGAGCAGTACTTC. The chain joins TRBV28 to TRBJ2-7; 8 bases map to TRBD2. Germline V CDR1 and CDR2: MDHEN, SYDVKM. V lost 7 bases and J lost 3; bases outside the gene matches: 11. The CDR3 is 15 amino acids.

CDR3 nucleotide sequence: TGTGCCAGCAGCTCTGGGACCCTACAAGAGACCCAGTACTTC. Its protein is CASSSGTLQETQYF. The rearrangement uses TRBV13 and TRBJ2-5, with D perhaps given as TRBD1 or TRBD2 (5 bases each). CDR1 and CDR2 from the germline V gene are PRHDT and FYEKMQ (reference sequence). This CDR3 is built from 14 residues. V dropped 4 bases and J dropped 2 bases, with 11 bases sitting between them.

This clone was detected a few times. V is TRBV7-9 and J is TRBJ1-6, with TRBD1 identical over 7 bases. The CDR3 loop spans 19 amino acids. J was trimmed by 6 bases and V by 1 base; bases with no gene match: 15. Per germline, CDR1 SEHNR and CDR2 FQNEAQ (reference sequence). The DNA of the CDR3 is TGTGCCAGCAGCTTAGAAGTCCGGACAGGTCGGGGAGGTAATTCACCCCTCCACTTT. Amino acids: CASSLEVRTGRGGNSPLHF.

This clone was recorded once. This sequence is one base from a far larger clone and is likely a read error. Other nucleotide sequences from this sample produce the same CDR3. This sequence joins TRBV7-8 and TRBJ2-7; maybe TRBD2 (5 bases). Deletions cut 5 bases from V and 3 bases from J, with 17 bases between. This CDR3 comprises 15 residues. Germline loops: CDR1 SGHVS, CDR2 FQNEAQ. The DNA for the CDR3 is TGTGCCAGCAGCGAACGGAGTGGGAGCTTCTACGAGCAGTACTTC. It specifies CASSERSGSFYEQYF. The full variable domain, with the rest looked up from reference TRBV7-8 and TRBJ2-7, is GAGVSQSPRYKVAKRGQDVALRCDPISGHVSLFWYQQALGQGPEFLTYFQNEAQLDKSGLPSDRFFAERPEGSVSTLKIQRTQQEDSAVYLCASSERSGSFYEQYFGPGTRLTVT.

The chain combines TRBV5-8 with TRBJ2-4; 8 nucleotides align to TRBD1. This CDR3 region has 16 residues. The J segment lost 2 bases and the V segment lost 4 bases, leaving 8 bases of the junction unmatched. Germline CDR1 is SGHTS and CDR2 is YDEGEE. CDR3 DNA: TGTGCCAGCAGCCCGGGGGACAGGATCTCCAAAAACATTCAGTACTTC. The encoded protein is CASSPGDRISKNIQYF.

The chain uses TRBV6-5 and TRBJ2-7; TRBD1 aligns across 7 bases. In germline, CDR1 is MNHEY, CDR2 SVGAGI. This CDR3 is built from 15 residues. J was trimmed by 2 bases and V by 0 bases; bases with no gene match: 4. The CDR3 region has the DNA TGTGCCAGCAGTTACTCTCCCGACAGGGCCTACGAGCAGTACTTC. Protein: CASSYSPDRAYEQYF.

V and J are TRBV27 and TRBJ2-2; D may correspond to TRBD1 or TRBD2 (5 bases each). The V and J ends lost 5 bases and 3 bases respectively, with 10 bases between them. Germline values: CDR1 MNHEY, CDR2 SMNVEV (reference sequence). This CDR3 has 14 residues. The CDR3 is CASSLGAYTGELFF. The DNA for the CDR3 is TGTGCCAGCAGTCTCGGGGCCTACACCGGGGAGCTGTTTTTT.

The chain uses TRBV5-1 and TRBJ2-5, with D possibly matching TRBD2 (5 bases). The CDR3 totals 14 residues. Germline CDR1 is SGHRS and CDR2 is YFSETQ. V was clipped by 4 bases and J by 2 bases, with 12 bases between them. The CDR3 DNA follows: TGCGCCAGCAGCATCCAGCCGGGACAAGAGACCCAGTACTTC. This sequence encodes CASSIQPGQETQYF.

This chain connects TRBV6-4 to TRBJ2-2; D may be TRBD1 (5 bases). The ends were cut back, 1 base at V and 4 bases at J, with 13 bases in the middle. The CDR3 length is 16 residues. The V gene's germline CDR1 is MRHNA and CDR2 SNTAGT. CDR3 region: CASSDFPPRGTGELFF. The CDR3 DNA reads TGTGCCAGCAGTGACTTCCCCCCTAGGGGCACCGGGGAGCTGTTTTTT.

V usage is TRBV10-2 and J usage is TRBJ2-7; 13 bases agree with TRBD2. Germline V gives CDR1 WSHSY, CDR2 SAAADI. CDR3 length: 14 residues. The V gene end was trimmed by 6 bases and the J gene end by 12 bases; junction bases not matched to a gene: 11. The CDR3, as DNA: TGCGCCAGCAGCGATGGACTAGCGGGAGCTGAGGCGTACTTC. Translated, it gives CASSDGLAGAEAYF.

This chain uses TRBV19 with TRBJ1-5; unclear D gene. Germline CDR1 is LNHDA and CDR2 is SQIVND (reference sequence). The CDR3 is made up of 13 amino acids. Trimming pared 7 bases from V and 4 bases from J, leaving 11 bases between. The CDR3 is CASTKGGNQPQHF. CDR3 coding DNA: TGTGCCAGTACCAAGGGCGGGAATCAGCCCCAGCATTTT.